What follows are 12 T cell receptor beta chains derived from one specimen sequenced in a study of identical twins. TCRdb reprocessed the 5' RACE reads with MiXCR, giving one entry per CDR3 protein. In the table there are 1,800,000 or so distinct CDR3 sequences, around a third of which are singletons. The sample was cord blood. The source is a newborn girl in good health.

The V call is TRBV7-2, the J call TRBJ2-7; the D gene is possibly TRBD1 (5 bases). The germline V gene has CDR1 SGHTA and CDR2 FQGNSA. V dropped 5 bases and J dropped 2 bases, with 13 bases sitting between them. This CDR3 is 14 amino acids long. DNA of the CDR3: TGTGCCAGCAGCCCTAGACAGTTAGCCTACGAGCAGTACTTC. This translates into CASSPRQLAYEQYF.

This clonotype has only a few counts. The chain couples TRBV15 to TRBJ1-2; D is perhaps TRBD1 (5 bases). CDR1 is LNHNV, CDR2 YYDKDF, per germline (reference sequence). V was trimmed by 3 bases and J by 2 bases, leaving 13 bases between them. This CDR3 is built from 15 residues. In DNA form, the CDR3 reads TGTGCCACCAGCAGGGGGTTCGGGGGAAACTATGGCTACACCTTC. It specifies CATSRGFGGNYGYTF.

The chain employs TRBV10-3 and TRBJ2-1, with D perhaps matching TRBD1 (5 bases). The CDR3 loop spans 14 amino acids. The germline CDR1 and CDR2 sequences are ENHRY and SYGVKD. V was pared by 4 bases and J by 10 bases, with 17 bases between. The CDR3 reads CAISAQGRSYEQFF. The CDR3 nucleotides are TGTGCCATCAGTGCCCAGGGCCGCTCCTACGAGCAGTTCTTC.

This clonotype was seen a few times. This sequence joins TRBV3-1 and TRBJ1-2; D may be TRBD1 (5 bases). Germline CDR1 and CDR2: LGHDT and YNNKEL (reference sequence). This CDR3 is built from 14 residues. V lost 5 bases, J lost 5 bases, and 15 bases lay in between. The CDR3 loop is CASSFGTLPYGYTF. In nucleotides, the CDR3 is TGTGCCAGCAGCTTCGGGACTTTACCGTATGGCTACACCTTC.

The chain employs TRBV7-2 and TRBJ2-7, with TRBD2 identical over 10 bases. With V trimmed by 5 bases and J by 2 bases, 6 bases remained unmatched. The germline gives CDR1 SGHTA, CDR2 FQGNSA. The CDR3 extends over 15 amino acids. The CDR3 is CASSQNLAGAYEQYF. The CDR3, as DNA: TGTGCCAGCAGCCAAAACCTAGCGGGGGCCTACGAGCAGTACTTC.

About this clonotype itself: A much larger clone differs by one base, so this may be a read error. The V and J genes are TRBV9 and TRBJ2-5; the D is unclear. Germline CDR1 SGDLS, CDR2 YYNGEE. The CDR3 runs to 15 residues. Trimming took off 0 bases at V and 1 base at J, with 10 bases between the two ends. For the CDR3, the DNA is TGTGCCAGCAGCGTAGGGGGTAGCCCCCAAGAGACCCAGTACTTC. Residues: CASSVGGSPQETQYF.

This chain connects TRBV4-2 to TRBJ1-3; tentatively, D is TRBD1 (5 bases). This CDR3 is 16 amino acids long. Trimming stripped 1 base from V and 2 bases from J, with 12 bases between. Germline V gives CDR1 LGHNA, CDR2 YNFKEQ. CDR3 nucleotides: TGTGCCAGCAGCCAAGTCGGGACCTACACTGGAAACACCATATATTTT. Amino acid sequence: CASSQVGTYTGNTIYF.

This clonotype has a count of ten or more. The CDR3 is CASQKTGDQNIQYF. The CDR3 DNA reads TGTGCCAGCCAGAAGACAGGTGATCAAAACATTCAGTACTTC. The rearrangement joins TRBV7-2 to TRBJ2-4, with D perhaps matching TRBD1 (6 bases). The CDR3 is 14 amino acids. Germline V gene sequence: CDR1 SGHTA, CDR2 FQGNSA. V lost 8 bases and J lost 5, with 16 bases in between.

The J gene is TRBJ2-7, the V gene TRBV7-2; a possible D gene is TRBD1 (6 bases). Looked up from germline, CDR1 is SGHTA and CDR2 is FQGNSA. Trimming took off 2 bases at V and 6 bases at J, with 11 bases between the two ends. This CDR3 spans 13 amino acids. The CDR3: CASSLSDSVEQYF. CDR3 nucleotides: TGTGCCAGCAGCTTATCGGACAGTGTCGAGCAGTACTTC.

The chain carries TRBV5-1 and TRBJ2-5; 8 bases fit TRBD2. This CDR3 region has 15 residues. V gave up 0 bases and J gave up 11 bases; unmatched junction bases: 12. CDR1 and CDR2 from the germline V gene are SGHRS and YFSETQ. The CDR3 region is CASSLGGRLHNEQYF. In DNA form, the CDR3 reads TGCGCCAGCAGCTTGGGCGGGAGGCTACACAATGAGCAGTACTTC.

This rearrangement joins TRBV6-1 to TRBJ2-1; no definite D call. The CDR3 is 12 residues long. Between the trimmed V and J ends, which lost 6 bases and 4 bases, there was a span of 7 bases. Germline V gives CDR1 MNHNS, CDR2 SASEGT. This CDR3 reads CASRLLYNEQFF. In DNA form, the CDR3 reads TGTGCCAGCAGATTACTTTACAATGAGCAGTTCTTC.

The rearrangement joins TRBV20-1 to TRBJ2-1; 7 bases line up with TRBD2. V gave up 0 bases and J gave up 5 bases; unmatched junction bases: 7. The CDR3 spans 15 residues. CDR1 is DFQATT, CDR2 SNEGSKA, per germline (reference sequence). The CDR3 sequence: CSARDGRGAHNEQFF. The CDR3 DNA reads as TGCAGTGCTAGAGATGGGAGGGGCGCGCACAATGAGCAGTTCTTC.